The clone carrying this T cell receptor (beta chain) has ten or more counts. This record belongs to a study of human T cells and chemical hapten exposure. Study in general: Mostly female, the patients presented with alopecia areata, totalis or universalis.

There are 14 residues in the CDR3. Germline V gene lookup returns CDR1 SGHTA and CDR2 FQGNSA. The V end lost 2 bases, the J end lost 7 bases, and 12 bases lay between the germline ends. As for time point: pre-sensitization, week 0. The treatment here: therapeutic diphenylcyclopropenone sensitization with weekly scalp DPC. Attachment of unique molecular identifiers to individual cDNA molecules was performed in the library. TCRdb reprocessed the RACE reads with MiXCR, giving one entry per CDR3 protein. The profile covers approximately 370,000 distinct CDR3 sequences, with over 5% appearing a single time and about 8.7% taken by the ten largest.

The chain carries TRBV7-2 and TRBJ2-1; D ambiguous. The receptor was isolated from a woman aged 18-29 years with alopecia areata. Some clones in this sample may be carry-over from other donors' samples. The material was whole blood, obtained in connection with sensitization to the hapten diphenylcyclopropenone (DPC). This CDR3 reads CASSLSPALNEQFF. In DNA, the CDR3 is TGTGCCAGCAGCTTATCTCCGGCATTAAATGAGCAGTTCTTC.